The T cell receptor beta chain described here comes from a study of cytotoxic CD8 clonotypes in ibrutinib-treated CLL. The V gene lost 5 bases and the J gene lost 0 bases, with 8 bases spanning the gap. CDR3 length: 15 amino acids. The germline gives CDR1 SGHAT, CDR2 FQNNGV. Only in-frame clones appear in the TCRdb table, and some are missing; sequencing was by immunoSEQ multiplex PCR. The repertoire consists of about 160,000 clones, with 84% occurring once and the leading ten covering roughly 4.5%. The TCR sequence derives from a human donor with chronic lymphocytic leukemia. The rearrangement uses TRBV11-2 and TRBJ1-6; D is ambiguous. The sequences come from PBMCs, collected after 24 months of ibrutinib treatment. CDR3 nucleotide sequence: TGTGCCAGCAGCCTAGGACCCTCCTATAATTCACCCCTCCACTTT. Translating it yields CASSLGPSYNSPLHF.